The present TCR beta chain was sequenced within a study of T cell responses to AZD1222 COVID-19 vaccine. The V and J ends lost 2 bases and 3 bases respectively, with 14 bases between them. This CDR3 has 15 amino acids. Germline V gene lookup returns CDR1 GTSNPN and CDR2 SVGIG (reference sequence). The data were produced by immunoSEQ multiplex PCR, yet TCRdb's version contains in-frame clones alone and is incomplete. The top ten hold under 10% of the sample, which has 100,000 to 120,000 clones, around 90% seen once. The TCR was taken from an adult in good health. This chain connects TRBV30 to TRBJ1-3; a possible D gene is TRBD1 (5 bases). Source: peripheral blood, taken on day 0 of AZD1222 vaccination. CDR3 nucleotide sequence: TGTGCCTGGAGTCAGAAAAGGGGTTATGGAAACACCATATATTTT. This translates into CAWSQKRGYGNTIYF.